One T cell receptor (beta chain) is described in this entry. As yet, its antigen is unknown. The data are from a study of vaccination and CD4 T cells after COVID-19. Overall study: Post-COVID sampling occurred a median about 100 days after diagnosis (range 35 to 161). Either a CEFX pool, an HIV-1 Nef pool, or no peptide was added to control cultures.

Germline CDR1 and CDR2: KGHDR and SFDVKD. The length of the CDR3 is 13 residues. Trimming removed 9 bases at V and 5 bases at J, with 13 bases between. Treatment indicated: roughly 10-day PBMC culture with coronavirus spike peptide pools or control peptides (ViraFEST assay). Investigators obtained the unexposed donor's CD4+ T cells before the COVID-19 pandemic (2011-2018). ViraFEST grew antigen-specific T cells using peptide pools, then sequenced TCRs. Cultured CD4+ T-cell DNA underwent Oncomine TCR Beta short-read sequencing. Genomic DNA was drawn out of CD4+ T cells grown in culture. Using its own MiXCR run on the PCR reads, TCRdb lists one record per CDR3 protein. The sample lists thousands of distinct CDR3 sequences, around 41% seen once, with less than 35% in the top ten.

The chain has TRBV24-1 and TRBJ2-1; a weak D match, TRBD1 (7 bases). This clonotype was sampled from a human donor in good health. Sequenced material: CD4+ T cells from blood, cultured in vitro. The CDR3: CATGGTDDNEQFF. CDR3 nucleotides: TGTGCCACCGGAGGGACAGACGACAATGAGCAGTTCTTC.